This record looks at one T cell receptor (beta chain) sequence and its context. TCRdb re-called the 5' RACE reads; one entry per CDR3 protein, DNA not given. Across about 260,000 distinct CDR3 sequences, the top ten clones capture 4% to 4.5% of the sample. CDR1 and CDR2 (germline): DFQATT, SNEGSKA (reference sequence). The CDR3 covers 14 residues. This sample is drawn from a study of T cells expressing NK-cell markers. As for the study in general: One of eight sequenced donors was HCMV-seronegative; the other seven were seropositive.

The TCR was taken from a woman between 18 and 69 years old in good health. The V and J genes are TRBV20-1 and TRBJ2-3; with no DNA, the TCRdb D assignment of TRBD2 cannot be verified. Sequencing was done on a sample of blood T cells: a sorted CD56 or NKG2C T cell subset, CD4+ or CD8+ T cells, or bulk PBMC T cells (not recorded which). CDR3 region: CSARVAGVADTQYF.